The sequence of this T cell receptor beta chain was determined in a study of blood T cells in healthy people across ages. Study at large: Template switching caught about one barcoded beta molecule for each two T cells.

Germline-derived CDR1 and CDR2 are SGHVS and FQNEAQ. V was shortened by 4 bases and J by 2 bases, with 17 bases between the two germline ends. The CDR3 sequence is 16 residues long. Next came a second PCR, run for about 6 to 12 cycles, which used a sample-barcoded 5' primer along with a J-beta primer mix. MiXCR was run by TCRdb on the 5' RACE reads, yielding one entry per CDR3 protein. Among some 1.4 million distinct CDR3 sequences listed, roughly 40% were seen once. The TCR comes from a woman between 18 and 29 years old in good health. The gene calls are TRBV7-8 and TRBJ2-5; perhaps TRBD2 as D (6 bases). The sequencing sample was made of blood. CDR3 nucleotides: TGTGCCAGCAGCTCCCCGGTAGCGGATCTACAAGAGACCCAGTACTTC. Translating it yields CASSSPVADLQETQYF.